The 32 T cell receptor beta chains below all came from one sample that was sequenced in a study of T cell clonality in common variable immunodeficiency. The table came from immunoSEQ multiplex PCR; TCRdb's copy has only in-frame clones and leaves some out. The table lists around 50,000 clones, with no singletons. Input material: peripheral blood mononuclear cells. The receptors were gathered from a person between 18 and 75 years old in good health.

This clone occurred many times. The CDR3 extends 3 residues past the end of the read, so its final part is completed from the germline J gene. V gene TRBV19 combines with J gene TRBJ1-6, with 8 bases fitting TRBD1. Germline CDR1 and CDR2: LNHDA and SQIVND (reference sequence). This CDR3 is built from 14 residues. Germline trimming cut 6 bases from V and 10 bases from J; bases unmatched to any gene: 8. The CDR3 reads CASRETGVGSPLHF. The covered CDR3 bases are TGTGCCAGTAGAGAGACAGGGGTTGGGTCACCC.

A note on this clone: The CDR3 end lies 3 residues beyond the end of the read and is filled in from the germline J gene. This chain connects TRBV18 to TRBJ2-7; tentative D call: TRBD1 (6 bases). The CDR3 runs to 13 residues. The V end lost 3 bases, the J end lost 6 bases, and 12 bases lay between the germline ends. The germline V gene encodes CDR1 KGHSH and CDR2 LQKENI. The part of the CDR3 DNA that was read is TGTGCCAGCTCACCCACAGGGAAAGGCGAG. As protein: CASSPTGKGE. The complete CDR3 protein is CASSPTGKGEQYF.

There are many counts of this clone. The CDR3 is cut off 3 residues early in the read; its end comes from the germline J gene. The chain combines TRBV23-1 with TRBJ1-4; 8 nucleotides line up with TRBD1. TRBV23-1 is sorted into the ORF group, with uncertain function. V dropped 4 bases and J dropped 7; count of bases not matched to a gene: 8. CDR3 length: 15 residues. CDR3 DNA, as far as it was read: TGCGCCAGCAGTCCTCAGACAGGGGTCTTTGAAAAA. Translating gives CASSPQTGVFEK. The whole CDR3 is CASSPQTGVFEKLFF.

CDR3 DNA (partial): TGTGCCAGCAGCCTCAGCGGGAGTAGGTACGAG. It encodes CASSLSGSRYE. The CDR3 reads in full as CASSLSGSRYEQYF. The chain uses TRBV5-4 and TRBJ2-7; 8 nucleotides agree with TRBD2. From the germline J gene comes the end of the CDR3, since the read stops 3 residues before it. The CDR3 runs 14 residues. V dropped 4 bases and J dropped 4; count of bases not matched to a gene: 7. CDR1 and CDR2 (germline): SGHNT, YYREEE (reference sequence).

This clone was detected many times. Sequencing ends 3 residues short of the CDR3 end; the germline J gene provides the rest. The chain joins TRBV18 to TRBJ1-2; 9 nucleotides match TRBD1. J was trimmed by 3 bases and V by 4 bases; bases with no gene match: 3. The CDR3 totals 14 residues. Germline V gene lookup returns CDR1 KGHSH and CDR2 LQKENI. CDR3: CASSRDRDHYGYTF. Incomplete CDR3 DNA: TGTGCCAGCTCACGGGACAGGGATCACTATGGC.

This clone showed up many times. The CDR3 end lies 3 residues beyond the end of the read and is filled in from the germline J gene. The chain has TRBV5-1 and TRBJ2-2; 8 nucleotides line up with TRBD1. Germline V gene data show CDR1 as SGHRS and CDR2 as YFSETQ. The V and J ends lost 0 bases and 8 bases, in that order; junction bases with no gene match: 12. The CDR3 consists of 17 residues. Incomplete CDR3 DNA: TGCGCCAGCAGCTTGGACTCCCCCGGACAGGGTGGAGGGGAG. As protein: CASSLDSPGQGGGE. The full CDR3 is CASSLDSPGQGGGELFF.

There are many counts of this clone. CDR3 residues: CASSPQGVDEQYF. CDR3 DNA (partial): TGCGCCAGCAGCCCACAGGGAGTAGACGAG. The chain recombines TRBV5-1 with TRBJ2-7, with a possible D match to TRBD1 (6 bases). The CDR3 end lies 3 residues beyond the end of the read and is filled in from the germline J gene. V was pared by 4 bases and J by 5 bases, with 13 bases between. CDR3 length equals 13 residues. Per the germline V gene, CDR1 is SGHRS and CDR2 is YFSETQ. The full variable domain, completed using reference TRBV5-1 and TRBJ2-7, is KAGVTQTPRYLIKTRGQQVTLSCSPISGHRSVSWYQQTPGQGLQFLFEYFSETQRNKGNFPGRFSGRQFSNSRSEMNVSTLELGDSALYLCASSPQGVDEQYFGPGTRLTVT.

This clone was seen many times. This chain's CDR3 is CASSRSADRVNTEAFF. Partial CDR3 DNA: TGCGCCAGCAGCCGCTCGGCGGACAGGGTGAACACTGAA. This sequence joins TRBV4-1 and TRBJ1-1, with 8 nucleotides matching TRBD1. The observed sequence ends 3 residues before the CDR3 terminus, with the missing tail filled in from the germline J gene. The length of the CDR3 is 16 residues. CDR1 is MGHRA, CDR2 YSYEKL, per germline. V trimming: 4 bases; J trimming: 0 bases; junction bases outside the gene matches: 7.

This clone has a count of ten or more. The CDR3 end is not reached by the read, which stops 3 residues before it; the germline J gene fills it in. The J gene is TRBJ1-1, the V gene TRBV28; D is unresolved. Germline V gives CDR1 MDHEN, CDR2 SYDVKM. The length of the CDR3 is 15 residues. V was shortened by 6 bases and J by 3 bases, with 17 bases between the two germline ends. The CDR3 is CASSPSPDRDTEAFF. CDR3 DNA, as far as it was read: TGTGCCAGCAGCCCCTCCCCCGACCGGGACACTGAA.

This clone has ten or more counts. The sequence runs out 3 residues before the end of the CDR3; the remainder is reconstructed from the germline J gene. This chain uses TRBV7-9 with TRBJ1-5, with TRBD1 matching over 12 bases. Germline CDR1 reads SEHNR; CDR2 reads FQNEAQ (reference sequence). The CDR3 covers 15 residues. Trimming took 5 bases from V and 6 from J; bases not matched to a gene: 5. CDR3 sequence: CASSRDRGLFQPQHF. The sequenced CDR3 bases are TGTGCCAGCAGCCGGGACAGGGGGCTGTTTCAGCCC.

This clone was seen at least ten times. Read data end 3 residues before the CDR3 end; the end is taken from the germline J gene. V gene TRBV30 combines with J gene TRBJ2-7, with TRBD2 as a possible D gene (7 bases). Germline CDR1 GTSNPN, CDR2 SVGIG (reference sequence). The CDR3 spans 15 residues. Trimming stripped 2 bases from V and 5 bases from J, with 19 bases between. The DNA read from the CDR3 is TGTGCCTGGAGTATCCTCCCTGGGGGGGGCGACGAG. Amino acid sequence: CAWSILPGGGDE. The full CDR3 reads CAWSILPGGGDEQYF.

This clone appeared many times. Read sequence stops 3 residues before the CDR3 end, and the germline J gene provides the missing end. The V and J genes are TRBV20-1 and TRBJ1-6, with 9 bases lining up with TRBD1. V was clipped by 3 bases and J by 9 bases; unmatched bases: 0. Germline CDR1 and CDR2: DFQATT and SNEGSKA (reference sequence). The length of the CDR3 is 12 residues. CDR3: CSARGQGSPLHF. CDR3 bases read: TGCAGTGCTAGGGGACAGGGTTCACCC.

This clone came up many times. Read data end 3 residues before the CDR3 end; the end is taken from the germline J gene. The chain has TRBV20-1 and TRBJ2-1; the match to TRBD2 covers 9 bases. V shed 0 bases and J 7 bases; nucleotides not matched to a gene: 10. Per germline, CDR1 DFQATT and CDR2 SNEGSKA (reference sequence). CDR3 length: 16 residues. CDR3 loop: CSARDLGSGSSNEQFF. The sequenced CDR3 bases are TGCAGTGCTAGAGATCTCGGTAGCGGGAGTTCGAATGAG.

This clone was counted only a few times. This CDR3 is CASSPQGRSNEQYF. Incomplete CDR3 DNA: TGTGCCAGCAGCCCACAGGGGCGCTCGAACGAG. The chain recombines TRBV5-4 with TRBJ2-7; 7 bases map to TRBD1. The read ends 3 residues shy of where the CDR3 ends; the end is completed using the germline J gene. Losses at the gene ends were 4 bases for V and 5 bases for J; bases not matched to a gene: 9. CDR3 length: 14 residues. Germline-derived CDR1 and CDR2 are SGHNT and YYREEE (reference sequence).

The sample holds many counts of this clone. The CDR3 extends 3 residues past the end of the read, so its final part is completed from the germline J gene. This rearrangement joins TRBV6-1 to TRBJ2-2, with 9 bases that match TRBD1. The ends lost 1 base at V and 3 bases at J; junction bases unmatched: 3. The germline gives CDR1 MNHNS, CDR2 SASEGT. The CDR3 is 16 residues long. CDR3 DNA (partial): TGTGCCAGCAGTGAAGGGGACAGGGACTACACCGGGGAG. Translating gives CASSEGDRDYTGE. The entire CDR3 sequence reads CASSEGDRDYTGELFF.

This clone was seen repeatedly, ten times or more. The DNA ends 3 residues before the CDR3 does, and the rest of the CDR3 is filled in from the germline J gene. The rearrangement uses TRBV6-2 or TRBV6-3 and TRBJ1-5; the D is unclear. Germline V CDR1 and CDR2: MNHEY, SVGEGT. CDR3 length: 13 amino acids. Trimming took 2 bases from V and 9 from J, leaving 11 bases between them. This chain's CDR3 is CASSYGGPRPQHF. Partial CDR3 DNA: TGTGCCAGCAGTTACGGCGGTCCGAGGCCC.

This clone was detected many times. The read halts 3 residues ahead of the CDR3 end, with the missing end drawn from the germline J gene. The chain couples TRBV5-1 to TRBJ1-1, with unresolved D. Germline-derived CDR1 and CDR2 are SGHRS and YFSETQ. The CDR3 is 12 amino acids. The CDR3 reads CASSLAPIAAFF. CDR3 DNA (partial): TGCGCCAGCAGCTTGGCCCCAATAGCA.

There are many counts of this clone. The read terminates 3 residues before the CDR3 end, so the remaining end is supplied by the germline J gene. The chain uses TRBV6-4 and TRBJ2-2; 15 positions agree with TRBD2. The ends lost 2 bases at V and 6 bases at J; junction bases unmatched: 10. CDR3 length: 19 amino acids. Germline V gene sequence: CDR1 MRHNA, CDR2 SNTAGT. The sequenced part of the CDR3 DNA is TGTGCCAGCAGTGACCATATCGGACTAGCGGGAGGGCCGGCCGGGGAG. It is translated as CASSDHIGLAGGPAGE. The CDR3 as a whole reads CASSDHIGLAGGPAGELFF.

This clone came up many times. Read data end 3 residues before the CDR3 end; the end is taken from the germline J gene. The rearrangement uses TRBV4-2 and TRBJ1-2, with 10 bases that match TRBD1. Germline values: CDR1 LGHNA, CDR2 YNFKEQ. J was trimmed by 5 bases and V by 0 bases; bases with no gene match: 3. CDR3 length equals 15 residues. The CDR3: CASSQDGTGDYGYTF. Partial CDR3 DNA: TGTGCCAGCAGCCAAGATGGGACAGGGGATTATGGC.

This clone was observed at least ten times. The read gets to within 3 residues of the CDR3 end, and the germline J gene fills in the rest. V is TRBV3-1 (or the pseudogene TRBV3-2) and J is TRBJ2-2; weak D call: TRBD2 (6 bases). This CDR3 contains 16 residues. Trimming removed 4 bases at V and 2 bases at J, with 14 bases between. The V gene's germline CDR1 is LGHDT and CDR2 YNNKEL (reference sequence). The CDR3 is CASSLLIADNTGELFF. The sequenced CDR3 bases are TGTGCCAGCAGCCTGCTCATAGCGGACAACACCGGGGAG.

This clone showed up many times. The read ends 3 residues early relative to the CDR3; the germline J gene fills the gap. This chain links TRBV10-3 with TRBJ2-5; TRBD1 is a possible D gene (6 bases). V lost 8 bases, J lost 1 base, and 17 bases lay in between. Germline V gives CDR1 ENHRY, CDR2 SYGVKD. The length of the CDR3 is 15 residues. The CDR3 spells CAIGISTGLQETQYF. The part of the CDR3 DNA that was read is TGTGCCATCGGCATCTCTACAGGGCTCCAAGAGACC.

This clone was found many times. Coverage ceases 3 residues before the CDR3 finishes, and the germline J gene fills in the end. The rearrangement uses TRBV5-1 and TRBJ1-1; possibly TRBD1 for D (5 bases). The V gene's germline CDR1 is SGHRS and CDR2 YFSETQ. There are 15 residues in the CDR3. The V gene lost 2 bases and the J gene lost 4 bases, with 15 bases spanning the gap. The covered CDR3 bases are TGCGCCAGCAGCTTTAGGGGAGGGAAGGGCACTGAA. Translated, it gives CASSFRGGKGTE. From start to end, the CDR3 is CASSFRGGKGTEAFF.

This clone was counted at least ten times. The read ends 3 residues early relative to the CDR3; the germline J gene fills the gap. The chain couples TRBV10-3 to TRBJ2-3; 8 positions agree with TRBD1. With V trimmed by 9 bases and J by 4 bases, 9 bases remained unmatched. The CDR3 length is 14 residues. CDR1 and CDR2 from the germline V gene are ENHRY and SYGVKD. The CDR3 loop reads CAIRDYRGADTQYF. The part of the CDR3 DNA that was read is TGTGCCATACGTGATTACAGGGGGGCAGATACG.

This clone showed up many times. The CDR3 end is not reached by the read, which stops 3 residues before it; the germline J gene fills it in. J is TRBJ2-7 and V is TRBV5-6; D might be TRBD1 (6 bases). The germline V gene encodes CDR1 SGHDT and CDR2 YYEEEE. There are 14 residues in the CDR3. The V and J ends lost 4 bases and 2 bases respectively, with 13 bases between them. CDR3 region: CASSPQGNTYEQYF. CDR3 DNA, as far as it was read: TGTGCCAGCAGCCCACAGGGTAACACCTACGAG.

Many counts were recorded for this clone. The CDR3 end is not reached by the read, which stops 3 residues before it; the germline J gene fills it in. The chain links TRBV29-1 to TRBJ2-1, with D possibly TRBD2 on 5 matching bases. Germline V lookup: CDR1 SQVTM, CDR2 ANQGSEA. This CDR3 comprises 13 residues. Trimming left V 6 bases short and J 3 bases short, with 12 bases between. The CDR3 bases that were read are TGCAGCGTCGTAGGAGGACTCTACAATGAG. It is translated as CSVVGGLYNE. The complete CDR3 protein is CSVVGGLYNEQFF.

Comment on this clone: Read sequence stops 3 residues before the CDR3 end, and the germline J gene provides the missing end. The chain carries TRBV7-6 and TRBJ2-1; 10 nucleotides match TRBD2. The CDR3 has 15 amino acids. Trimming removed 5 bases from V and 5 bases from J; junction bases left unmatched: 6. Germline loops: CDR1 SGHVS, CDR2 FNYEAQ. CDR3 DNA (partial): TGTGCCAGCAGCCCTCGGACTAGCGGAAACAATGAG. Residues: CASSPRTSGNNE. Given in full, the CDR3 is CASSPRTSGNNEQFF.

This clone was detected ten times or more. The CDR3 extends 3 residues past the end of the read, so its final part is completed from the germline J gene. This chain connects TRBV15 to TRBJ2-1, with TRBD2 matching 8 bases. V lost 8 bases to trimming and J lost 5 bases; unmatched junction nucleotides: 5. The CDR3 covers 13 residues. Germline V CDR1 and CDR2: LNHNV, YYDKDF (reference sequence). The CDR3 is CATWREDDNEQFF. The CDR3 DNA, read in part, is TGTGCCACCTGGCGGGAGGACGACAATGAG.

This clone was recorded many times. Read data end 3 residues before the CDR3 end; the end is taken from the germline J gene. The rearrangement links TRBV12-3 or TRBV12-4 to TRBJ2-3; 8 positions match TRBD2. Trimming cost V 7 bases and J 4 bases; bases outside gene matches: 10. The CDR3 consists of 15 residues. The sequenced CDR3 bases are TGTGCCAGCACCCCACTCGCGGGAGGTGCAGATACG. Translating gives CASTPLAGGADT. The CDR3, in full, reads CASTPLAGGADTQYF.

This clone was recorded many times. The read terminates 3 residues ahead of where the CDR3 ends, so the germline J gene completes it. The chain links TRBV7-3 to TRBJ1-1; a weak D match, TRBD1 (5 bases). The CDR3 sequence is 14 residues long. CDR1 is SGHTA and CDR2 is FQGTGA in the germline V gene. CDR3 bases read: TGTGCCAGCAGCCCCGGGGGGGGTGGCTACCAA. Translated: CASSPGGGGYQ. The CDR3 as a whole reads CASSPGGGGYQAFF.

This clone was seen at least ten times. The DNA ends 3 residues before the CDR3 does, and the rest of the CDR3 is filled in from the germline J gene. This chain connects TRBV6-2 or TRBV6-3 to TRBJ2-7; 7 bases match TRBD1. CDR1 MNHEY and CDR2 SVGEGT come from the germline V gene. This CDR3 region has 16 residues. V was pared by 0 bases and J by 3 bases, with 8 bases of the junction left unmatched. The part of the CDR3 DNA that was read is TGTGCCAGCAGTTACTCGACCGACAGGGTAAGCTACGAG. Translating it yields CASSYSTDRVSYE. The CDR3 as a whole reads CASSYSTDRVSYEQYF.

The sample holds many counts of this clone. The read comes to an end 3 residues before the CDR3 does, leaving the germline J gene to fill in the end. The chain employs TRBV14 and TRBJ2-1, with a tentative D call TRBD2 (5 bases). V was trimmed by 1 base and J by 9 bases, leaving 10 bases between them. Germline values: CDR1 SGHDN, CDR2 FVKESK. The CDR3 loop spans 13 amino acids. This chain's CDR3 is CASSQALVGEQFF. The sequenced CDR3 bases are TGTGCCAGCAGCCAAGCACTAGTCGGTGAG.

This clone has at least ten counts. The read comes to an end 3 residues before the CDR3 does, leaving the germline J gene to fill in the end. This chain connects TRBV20-1 to TRBJ1-2, with 12 nucleotides matching TRBD1. There are 15 residues in the CDR3. Germline V gene lookup returns CDR1 DFQATT and CDR2 SNEGSKA (reference sequence). This CDR3 is CSARDGTGGARGYTF. The covered CDR3 bases are TGCAGTGCTAGAGATGGGACAGGGGGCGCGCGAGGC.